This T cell receptor beta chain originates from a study of response to subunit inactivated influenza vaccine. There are many counts of this clonotype. The CDR3 has 11 amino acids. The germline CDR1 and CDR2 sequences are MNHNY and SVGAGI (reference sequence). The V end lost 6 bases, the J end lost 3 bases, and 5 bases lay between the germline ends. In TCRdb, the RT-PCR reads were re-called with MiXCR into one record per CDR3 protein. Here the sample spans fewer than 700,000 distinct CDR3 sequences, approximately 13% being singletons. The receptor was isolated from a man aged 45 to 65 who received an inactivated influenza vaccine. The sample here was PBMCs from blood, taken more than 35 days after vaccination. The chain employs TRBV6-6 and TRBJ2-5; D remains ambiguous. The CDR3: CASSRKETQYF. CDR3 DNA: TGTGCCAGCAGCCGAAAAGAGACCCAGTACTTC.